The 28 T cell receptor beta chains given below trace back to one sample, sequenced in a study of blood T cell repertoires in COVID-19. Measured with immunoSEQ multiplex PCR; TCRdb has only the in-frame clones, and not every one. Of 180,000 or so clones in the sample, around 90% were seen once. The material sequenced was peripheral blood. These receptor sequences come from a man aged 50-59 years with acute or convalescent COVID-19.

This clone was seen more than once but under ten times. V usage is TRBV6-2 or TRBV6-3 and J usage is TRBJ1-5; 7 bases align to TRBD1. J lost 3 bases, V lost 3 bases, and 14 bases had no gene match. CDR1 and CDR2 (germline): MNHEY, SVGEGT. The CDR3 extends over 18 amino acids. CDR3 in DNA: TGTGCCAGCAGTTATTTGCTCCCGACAGGGTCGACCAATCAGCCCCAGCATTTT. This encodes CASSYLLPTGSTNQPQHF.

The V gene is TRBV7-9, the J gene TRBJ1-2; TRBD1 might be the D (6 bases). Germline CDR1 SEHNR, CDR2 FQNEAQ (reference sequence). Trimming left V 3 bases short and J 8 bases short, with 13 bases between. CDR3 length equals 13 residues. The CDR3 coding sequence is TGTGCCAGCAGCTTTCCACAGGGTGGCGGCTACACCTTC. It codes for CASSFPQGGGYTF.

The chain links TRBV18 to TRBJ2-2, with unresolved D. The germline V gene encodes CDR1 KGHSH and CDR2 LQKENI. The length of the CDR3 is 15 residues. V lost 6 bases, J lost 4 bases, and 15 bases lay in between. CDR3 nucleotide sequence: TGTGCCAGCTCGGGTGGCGAAGCGTTCACCGGGGAGCTGTTTTTT. Protein product: CASSGGEAFTGELFF. Drawing the rest from reference TRBV18 and TRBJ2-2, the complete variable domain is NAGVMQNPRHLVRRRGQEARLRCSPMKGHSHVYWYRQLPEEGLKFMVYLQKENIIDESGMPKERFSAEFPKEGPSILRIQQVVRGDSAAYFCASSGGEAFTGELFFGEGSRLTVL.

The chain couples TRBV10-2 to TRBJ2-1; D might be TRBD2 (5 bases). Between the trimmed V and J ends, which lost 3 bases and 3 bases, there was a span of 24 bases. The germline V gene has CDR1 WSHSY and CDR2 SAAADI. The CDR3 runs to 19 residues. CDR3 coding DNA: TGCGCCAGCAGTGATCCCCCCACCCGTGGCGGGTGGTACTACAATGAGCAGTTCTTC. Amino acids: CASSDPPTRGGWYYNEQFF.

This clone has only a few counts. V is TRBV7-3 and J is TRBJ2-2, with 9 bases identical to TRBD2. Germline V gives CDR1 SGHTA, CDR2 FQGTGA. The CDR3 runs 16 residues. Losses at the gene ends were 2 bases for V and 7 bases for J; bases not matched to a gene: 8. The CDR3 DNA reads as TGTGCCAGCAGCTTAGCCCCGGGACTAGCCGGCGGGGAGCTGTTTTTT. Protein sequence: CASSLAPGLAGGELFF.

The rearrangement joins TRBV2 to TRBJ2-7, with TRBD2 matching 9 bases. The CDR3 totals 12 residues. Trimming at V came to 7 bases and at J to 7 bases, leaving 5 bases not matched to a gene. In germline, CDR1 is SNHLY, CDR2 FYNNEI. The CDR3, as DNA: TGTGCCAGCAATCAGCGGGAGGTTGAGCAGTACTTC. It codes for CASNQREVEQYF.

The V gene is TRBV27, the J gene TRBJ1-2, with 9 bases fitting TRBD1. Trimming cost V 6 bases and J 4 bases; bases outside gene matches: 9. This CDR3 contains 15 residues. Germline V lookup: CDR1 MNHEY, CDR2 SMNVEV (reference sequence). The CDR3: CASRGLGQGSYGYTF. The CDR3 region has the DNA TGTGCCAGCAGGGGTTTGGGACAGGGTTCCTATGGCTACACCTTC.

The rearrangement joins TRBV6-1 to TRBJ2-2, with D possibly TRBD2 on 6 matching bases. V was clipped by 4 bases and J by 2 bases, with 17 bases between them. The germline CDR1 and CDR2 sequences are MNHNS and SASEGT. The CDR3 runs to 17 residues. The CDR3 reads CASSGPIGGPNTGELFF. In DNA, the CDR3 is TGTGCCAGCAGTGGACCCATAGGAGGGCCTAACACCGGGGAGCTGTTTTTT.

V and J are TRBV10-3 and TRBJ2-2; a possible D gene is TRBD1 (5 bases). CDR3 length: 19 amino acids. V was cut by 0 bases and J by 0 bases, with 17 bases left in between. Germline V gene data show CDR1 as ENHRY and CDR2 as SYGVKD. In DNA form, the CDR3 reads TGTGCCATCAGTGAGTCGATGGGGCTTCGTGGCCCGAACACCGGGGAGCTGTTTTTT. Translating gives CAISESMGLRGPNTGELFF.

The V and J genes are TRBV5-1 and TRBJ1-4; possible D gene TRBD1, 6 bases. CDR1 and CDR2 from the germline V gene are SGHRS and YFSETQ. Trimming took 1 base from V and 8 from J, leaving 15 bases between them. CDR3 length equals 15 residues. The CDR3 bases are TGCGCCAGCAGCTTGAATCGGGGGGCAGGAGAAAAACTGTTTTTT. Amino acids: CASSLNRGAGEKLFF.

A remark on this clone: One end of the junction fails to match germline, which may point to a read error. The J gene is TRBJ1-2, the V gene TRBV29-1, with a tentative D call TRBD1 (6 bases). This CDR3 has 15 amino acids. The V gene's germline CDR1 is SQVTM and CDR2 ANQGSEA. CDR3 sequence reads: CSVFAAFGWGLKPDF. The CDR3 DNA sequence: TGCAGCGTTTTCGCCGCTTTTGGCTGGGGGCTAAAACCCGACTTC.

This chain joins TRBV18 and TRBJ2-2; 7 bases map to TRBD1. Trimming removed 5 bases from V and 5 bases from J; junction bases left unmatched: 11. There are 16 residues in the CDR3. Germline assignment: CDR1 KGHSH and CDR2 LQKENI. CDR3 protein: CASSADRALFTGELFF. DNA for the CDR3: TGTGCCAGCTCAGCAGACAGGGCCCTCTTTACCGGGGAGCTGTTTTTT.

The rearrangement links TRBV18 to TRBJ2-5; possibly TRBD1 for D (6 bases). The germline V gene has CDR1 KGHSH and CDR2 LQKENI. Trimming pared 5 bases from V and 2 bases from J, leaving 9 bases between. CDR3 length equals 13 residues. The CDR3 sequence: CASSADRQETQYF. The CDR3, as DNA: TGTGCCAGCTCAGCGGACAGACAAGAGACCCAGTACTTC.

The chain employs TRBV16 and TRBJ1-1; possibly TRBD1 for D (5 bases). Germline CDR1 is KGHSY and CDR2 is FQNENV. The CDR3 extends over 15 amino acids. V lost 2 bases to trimming and J lost 4 bases, with 14 bases between them. This chain's CDR3 is CASSQQGRGGTEAFF. In DNA, the CDR3 is TGTGCCAGCAGCCAACAGGGACGGGGGGGCACTGAAGCTTTCTTT.

This chain uses TRBV4-2 with TRBJ2-2; 7 bases agree with TRBD1. The germline V gene has CDR1 LGHNA and CDR2 YNFKEQ. This CDR3 is built from 16 residues. Germline trimming cut 0 bases from V and 7 bases from J; bases unmatched to any gene: 8. CDR3 bases: TGTGCCAGCAGCCAAGAGATCGACAGGGATTACGGGGAGCTGTTTTTT. It yields the protein CASSQEIDRDYGELFF.

The chain has TRBV9 and TRBJ1-3; D may be TRBD1 (6 bases). The CDR3 runs to 15 residues. The germline V gene encodes CDR1 SGDLS and CDR2 YYNGEE. Trimming pared 2 bases from V and 4 bases from J, leaving 13 bases between. As DNA, the CDR3 is TGTGCCAGCAGCGTTACCTCAGGGGCGGGAAACACCATATATTTT. It yields the protein CASSVTSGAGNTIYF.

The rearrangement joins TRBV7-3 to TRBJ2-5; 7 positions agree with TRBD2. Looked up from germline, CDR1 is SGHTA and CDR2 is FQGTGA. The V and J ends lost 2 bases and 1 base, in that order; junction bases with no gene match: 4. This CDR3 is built from 15 residues. For the CDR3, the DNA is TGTGCCAGCAGCTTAGGCGGGGGAGTCCAAGAGACCCAGTACTTC. Amino acids: CASSLGGGVQETQYF.

The chain recombines TRBV7-2 with TRBJ2-2, with 7 bases that match TRBD1. CDR1 is SGHTA and CDR2 is FQGNSA in the germline V gene. Trimming removed 1 base from V and 5 bases from J; junction bases left unmatched: 7. This CDR3 region has 16 residues. CDR3 DNA sequence: TGTGCCAGCAGCTTAGTAAACAGGGGTTGGACCGGGGAGCTGTTTTTT. It codes for CASSLVNRGWTGELFF. The variable domain in full, with the rest retrieved from reference TRBV7-2 and TRBJ2-2, is GAGVSQSPSNKVTEKGKDVELRCDPISGHTALYWYRQSLGQGLEFLIYFQGNSAPDKSGLPSDRFSAERTGGSVSTLTIQRTQQEDSAVYLCASSLVNRGWTGELFFGEGSRLTVL.

The genes are TRBV18 and TRBJ1-4; D perhaps matches TRBD1 (5 bases). V shed 6 bases and J shed 0 bases, with 8 bases lying between them. The CDR3 length is 14 residues. The V gene's germline CDR1 is KGHSH and CDR2 LQKENI. The DNA of the CDR3 is TGTGCCAGCTCCCAGGGCGCAACTAATGAAAAACTGTTTTTT. Translated: CASSQGATNEKLFF. Together with reference TRBV18 and TRBJ1-4, the CDR3 gives the full variable domain: NAGVMQNPRHLVRRRGQEARLRCSPMKGHSHVYWYRQLPEEGLKFMVYLQKENIIDESGMPKERFSAEFPKEGPSILRIQQVVRGDSAAYFCASSQGATNEKLFFGSGTQLSVL.

This clone occurred once. The J gene is TRBJ1-1, the V gene TRBV7-3; D remains ambiguous. Germline V gene data show CDR1 as SGHTA and CDR2 as FQGTGA. V was cut by 1 base and J by 1 base, with 10 bases left in between. The CDR3 is made up of 15 amino acids. The CDR3 spells CASSLMGLGNTEAFF. DNA for the CDR3: TGTGCCAGCAGCTTAATGGGTCTAGGGAACACTGAAGCTTTCTTT.

The gene calls are TRBV12-3 or TRBV12-4 and TRBJ1-2; perhaps TRBD1 as D (5 bases). The CDR3 spans 11 residues. Trimming pared 3 bases from V and 7 bases from J, leaving 6 bases between. The CDR3 nucleotides are TGTGCCAGCAGTTTCGGGGGTGGCTACACCTTC. Its protein product is CASSFGGGYTF.

Turning to this clone: Distinct nucleotide sequences in the sample also encode this CDR3. This chain connects TRBV7-3 to TRBJ2-1, with 10 bases aligning to TRBD1. CDR1 is SGHTA and CDR2 is FQGTGA in the germline V gene. The CDR3 extends over 15 amino acids. The V segment lost 4 bases and the J segment 4 bases; nucleotides outside the gene matches: 4. CDR3 bases: TGTGCCAGCAGCTCCGGGACAGGGGTGTACAATGAGCAGTTCTTC. It yields the protein CASSSGTGVYNEQFF.

V and J are TRBV7-6 and TRBJ2-2, with 9 bases that match TRBD1. Germline CDR1 SGHVS, CDR2 FNYEAQ. The CDR3 runs to 18 residues. V trimming: 5 bases; J trimming: 1 base; junction bases outside the gene matches: 11. The chain's CDR3 is CASSKRLTGGENTGELFF. In DNA, the CDR3 is TGTGCCAGCAGCAAGCGCCTGACAGGGGGTGAGAACACCGGGGAGCTGTTTTTT. The variable domain in full, with the rest retrieved from reference TRBV7-6 and TRBJ2-2, is GAGVSQSPRYKVTKRGQDVALRCDPISGHVSLYWYRQALGQGPEFLTYFNYEAQQDKSGLPNDRFSAERPEGSISTLTIQRTEQRDSAMYRCASSKRLTGGENTGELFFGEGSRLTVL.

This sequence joins TRBV6-5 and TRBJ2-3; D is ambiguous. CDR1 and CDR2 from the germline V gene are MNHEY and SVGAGI. V was clipped by 3 bases and J by 0 bases, with 7 bases between them. The CDR3 runs to 14 residues. CDR3 residues: CASSYSVSTDTQYF. CDR3 coding DNA: TGTGCCAGCAGTTATTCGGTTAGCACAGATACGCAGTATTTT.

This clone was recorded only once. The J gene is TRBJ1-2, the V gene TRBV7-9, with D unresolved. This CDR3 region has 14 residues. Germline values: CDR1 SEHNR, CDR2 FQNEAQ (reference sequence). Between the trimmed V and J ends, which lost 5 bases and 4 bases, there was a span of 14 bases. In DNA, the CDR3 is TGTGCCAGCAGCCCCGCAGGAGGTGGCTATGGCTACACCTTC. It is translated as CASSPAGGGYGYTF.

The CDR3 region is CASSEAGENYEQYV. DNA for the CDR3: TGTGCCAGCAGTGAGGCAGGGGAAAACTACGAGCAGTACGTC. The chain links TRBV6-1 to TRBJ2-7; the D gene is possibly TRBD1 (6 bases). The germline V gene has CDR1 MNHNS and CDR2 SASEGT. The CDR3 consists of 14 residues. Trimming stripped 3 bases from V and 3 bases from J, with 12 bases between.

The rearrangement links TRBV28 to TRBJ2-1, with 7 bases that match TRBD1. This CDR3 comprises 14 residues. CDR1 and CDR2 (germline): MDHEN, SYDVKM. Trimming took 1 base from V and 9 from J; bases not matched to a gene: 6. CDR3 residues: CASSLLQGQAEQFF. The CDR3 DNA sequence: TGTGCCAGCAGTTTATTACAGGGGCAGGCTGAGCAGTTCTTC.

The chain employs TRBV6-5 and TRBJ2-1; 8 bases are a match to TRBD1. Looked up from germline, CDR1 is MNHEY and CDR2 is SVGAGI. Trimming removed 6 bases from V and 6 bases from J; junction bases left unmatched: 4. The CDR3 runs 13 residues. For the CDR3, the DNA is TGTGCCAGCAGCGGACAGGGTTTCAATGAGCAGTTCTTC. Encoded protein: CASSGQGFNEQFF.